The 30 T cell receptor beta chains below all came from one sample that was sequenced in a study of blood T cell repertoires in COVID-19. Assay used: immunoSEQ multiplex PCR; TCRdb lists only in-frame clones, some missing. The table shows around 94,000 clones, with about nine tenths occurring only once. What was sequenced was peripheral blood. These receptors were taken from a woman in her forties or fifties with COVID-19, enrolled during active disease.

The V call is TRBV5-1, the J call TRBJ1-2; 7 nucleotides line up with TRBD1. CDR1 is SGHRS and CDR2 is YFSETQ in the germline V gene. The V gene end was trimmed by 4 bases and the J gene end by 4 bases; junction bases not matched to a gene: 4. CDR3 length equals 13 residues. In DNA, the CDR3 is TGCGCCAGCAGCCTGGACAGGAGCTATGGCTACACCTTC. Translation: CASSLDRSYGYTF.

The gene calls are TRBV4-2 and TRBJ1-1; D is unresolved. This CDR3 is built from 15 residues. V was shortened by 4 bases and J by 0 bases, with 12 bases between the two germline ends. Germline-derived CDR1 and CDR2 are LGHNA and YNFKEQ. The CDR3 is CASSPDLSMNTEAFF. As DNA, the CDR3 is TGTGCCAGCAGCCCGGACTTAAGCATGAACACTGAAGCTTTCTTT.

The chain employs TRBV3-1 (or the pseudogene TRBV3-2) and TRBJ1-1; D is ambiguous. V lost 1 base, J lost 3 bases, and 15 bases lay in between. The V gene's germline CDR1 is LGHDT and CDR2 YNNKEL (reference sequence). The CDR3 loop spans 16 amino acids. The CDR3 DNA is TGTGCCAGCAGCCAAGGTCCACACCGATTTGACACTGAAGCTTTCTTT. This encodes CASSQGPHRFDTEAFF.

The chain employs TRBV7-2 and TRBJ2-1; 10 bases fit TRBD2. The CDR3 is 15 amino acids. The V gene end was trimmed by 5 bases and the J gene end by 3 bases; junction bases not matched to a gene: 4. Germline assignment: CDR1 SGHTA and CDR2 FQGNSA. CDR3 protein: CASSNLAGVYNEQFF. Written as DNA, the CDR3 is TGTGCCAGCAGCAATCTAGCGGGGGTCTACAATGAGCAGTTCTTC.

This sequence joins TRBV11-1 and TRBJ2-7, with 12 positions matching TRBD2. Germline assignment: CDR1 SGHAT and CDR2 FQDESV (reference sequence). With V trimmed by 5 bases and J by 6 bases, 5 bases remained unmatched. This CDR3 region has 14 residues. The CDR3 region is CASSQGLAGREQYF. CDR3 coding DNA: TGTGCCAGCAGCCAAGGACTAGCGGGGCGCGAGCAGTACTTC.

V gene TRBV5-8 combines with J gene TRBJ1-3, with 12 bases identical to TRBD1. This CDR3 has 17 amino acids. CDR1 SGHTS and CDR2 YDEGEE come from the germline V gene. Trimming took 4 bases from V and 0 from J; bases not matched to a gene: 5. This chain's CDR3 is CASSGDRGRRSGNTIYF. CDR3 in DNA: TGTGCCAGCAGCGGGGACAGGGGGCGACGCTCTGGAAACACCATATATTTT.

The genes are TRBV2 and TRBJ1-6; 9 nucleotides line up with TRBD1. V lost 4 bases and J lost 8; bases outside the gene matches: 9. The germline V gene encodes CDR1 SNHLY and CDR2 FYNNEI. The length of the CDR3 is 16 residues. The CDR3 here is CASSVPRDRDDSPLHF. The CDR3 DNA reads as TGTGCCAGCAGTGTACCCCGGGACAGGGATGATTCACCCCTCCACTTT. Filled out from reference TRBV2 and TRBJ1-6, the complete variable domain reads EPEVTQTPSHQVTQMGQEVILRCVPISNHLYFYWYRQILGQKVEFLVSFYNNEISEKSEIFDDQFSVERPDGSNFTLKIRSTKLEDSAMYFCASSVPRDRDDSPLHFGNGTRLTVT.

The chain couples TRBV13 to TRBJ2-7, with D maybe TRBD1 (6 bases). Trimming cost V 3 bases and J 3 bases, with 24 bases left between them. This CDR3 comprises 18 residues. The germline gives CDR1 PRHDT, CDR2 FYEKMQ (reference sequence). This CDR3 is CASSFLRSSGTPHYEQYF. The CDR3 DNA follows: TGTGCCAGCAGCTTCCTCAGATCAAGTGGGACACCCCACTACGAGCAGTACTTC.

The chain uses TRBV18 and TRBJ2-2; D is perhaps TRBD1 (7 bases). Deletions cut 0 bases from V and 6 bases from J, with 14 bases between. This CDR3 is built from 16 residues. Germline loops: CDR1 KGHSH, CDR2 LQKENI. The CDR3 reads CASSPPSRGEAGELFF. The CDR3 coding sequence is TGTGCCAGCTCACCACCGTCCAGGGGGGAAGCCGGGGAGCTGTTTTTT.

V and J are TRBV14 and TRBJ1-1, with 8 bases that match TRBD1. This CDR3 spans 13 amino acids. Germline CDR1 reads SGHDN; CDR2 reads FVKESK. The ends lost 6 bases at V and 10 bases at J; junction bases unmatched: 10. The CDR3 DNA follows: TGTGCCAGCAGTCCACACCTACAGGGGGGAGCTTTCTTT. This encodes CASSPHLQGGAFF.

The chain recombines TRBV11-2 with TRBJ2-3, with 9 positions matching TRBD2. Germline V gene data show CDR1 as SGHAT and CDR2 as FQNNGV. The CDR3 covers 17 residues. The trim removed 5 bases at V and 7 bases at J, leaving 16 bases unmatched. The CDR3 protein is CASSLMRGRGGRHTQYF. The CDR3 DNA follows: TGTGCCAGCAGCCTTATGCGGGGGCGGGGGGGCCGACATACGCAGTATTTT.

CDR3 DNA: TGTGCCAGCAGCCACCCGGGATCCGAAGCTTTCTTT. Amino acids: CASSHPGSEAFF. The rearrangement uses TRBV14 and TRBJ1-1, with unresolved D. The V and J ends lost 3 bases and 8 bases respectively, with 10 bases between them. The V gene's germline CDR1 is SGHDN and CDR2 FVKESK. The CDR3 has 12 amino acids.

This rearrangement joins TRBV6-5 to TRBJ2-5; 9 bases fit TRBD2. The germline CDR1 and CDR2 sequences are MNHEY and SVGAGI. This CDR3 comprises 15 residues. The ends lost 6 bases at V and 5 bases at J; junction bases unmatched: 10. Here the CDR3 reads CASRDQAGGVETQYF. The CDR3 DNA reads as TGTGCCAGCAGGGACCAAGCGGGGGGAGTTGAGACCCAGTACTTC.

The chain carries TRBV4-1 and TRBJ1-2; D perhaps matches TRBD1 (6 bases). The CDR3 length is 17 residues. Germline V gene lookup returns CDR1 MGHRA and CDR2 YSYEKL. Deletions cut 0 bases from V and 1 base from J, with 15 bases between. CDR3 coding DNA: TGCGCCAGCAGCCAAGAGTTCGGACAGATATTTAACTATGGCTACACCTTC. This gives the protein CASSQEFGQIFNYGYTF.

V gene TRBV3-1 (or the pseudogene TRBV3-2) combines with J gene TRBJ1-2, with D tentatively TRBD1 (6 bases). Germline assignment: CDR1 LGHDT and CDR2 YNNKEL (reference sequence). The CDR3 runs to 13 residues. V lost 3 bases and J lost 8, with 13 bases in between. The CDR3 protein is CASSHATGGGYTF. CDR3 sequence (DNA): TGTGCCAGCAGCCACGCGACAGGAGGAGGCTACACCTTC.

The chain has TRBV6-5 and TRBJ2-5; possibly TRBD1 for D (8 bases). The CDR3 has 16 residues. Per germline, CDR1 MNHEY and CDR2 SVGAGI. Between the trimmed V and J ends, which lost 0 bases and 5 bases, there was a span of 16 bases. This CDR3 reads CASSYSLLQGGETQYF. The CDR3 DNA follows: TGTGCCAGCAGTTACTCGCTCCTACAGGGGGGGGAGACCCAGTACTTC.

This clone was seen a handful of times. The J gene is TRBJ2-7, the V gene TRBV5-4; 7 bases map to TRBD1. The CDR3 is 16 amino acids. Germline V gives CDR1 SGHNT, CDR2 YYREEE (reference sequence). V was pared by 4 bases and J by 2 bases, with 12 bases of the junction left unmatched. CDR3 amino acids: CASSQETGERTYEQYF. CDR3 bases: TGTGCCAGCAGCCAAGAAACAGGGGAGAGGACCTACGAGCAGTACTTC. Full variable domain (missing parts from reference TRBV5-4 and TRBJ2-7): ETGVTQSPTHLIKTRGQQVTLRCSSQSGHNTVSWYQQALGQGPQFIFQYYREEENGRGNFPPRFSGLQFPNYSSELNVNALELDDSALYLCASSQETGERTYEQYFGPGTRLTVT.

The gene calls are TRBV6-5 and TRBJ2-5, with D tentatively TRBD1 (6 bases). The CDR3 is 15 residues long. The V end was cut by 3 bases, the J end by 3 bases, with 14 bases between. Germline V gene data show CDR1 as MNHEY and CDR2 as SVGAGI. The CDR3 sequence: CASSYSWGPEETQYF. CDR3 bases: TGTGCCAGCAGTTATTCATGGGGGCCAGAAGAGACCCAGTACTTC.

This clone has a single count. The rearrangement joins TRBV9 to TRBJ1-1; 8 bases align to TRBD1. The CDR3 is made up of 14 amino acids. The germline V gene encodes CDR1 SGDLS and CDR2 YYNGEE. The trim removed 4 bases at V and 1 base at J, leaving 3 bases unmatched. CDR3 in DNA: TGTGCCAGCAGCACGACAGGGGCGAACACTGAAGCTTTCTTT. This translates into CASSTTGANTEAFF. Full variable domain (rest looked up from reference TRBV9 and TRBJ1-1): DSGVTQTPKHLITATGQRVTLRCSPRSGDLSVYWYQQSLDQGLQFLIQYYNGEERAKGNILERFSAQQFPDLHSELNLSSLELGDSALYFCASSTTGANTEAFFGQGTRLTVV.

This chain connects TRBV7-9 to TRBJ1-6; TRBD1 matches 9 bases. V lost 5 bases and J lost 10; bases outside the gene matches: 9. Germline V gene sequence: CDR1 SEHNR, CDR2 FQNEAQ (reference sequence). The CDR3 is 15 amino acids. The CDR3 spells CASSPTGQGESPLHF. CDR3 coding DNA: TGTGCCAGCAGCCCGACGGGACAGGGAGAATCACCCCTCCACTTT.

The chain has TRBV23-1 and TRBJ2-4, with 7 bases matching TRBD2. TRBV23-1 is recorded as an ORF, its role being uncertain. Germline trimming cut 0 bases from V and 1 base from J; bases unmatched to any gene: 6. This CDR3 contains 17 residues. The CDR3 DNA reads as TGCGCCAGCAGTCAATCCCCTAGCGGACGGGCCAAAAACATTCAGTACTTC. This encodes CASSQSPSGRAKNIQYF.

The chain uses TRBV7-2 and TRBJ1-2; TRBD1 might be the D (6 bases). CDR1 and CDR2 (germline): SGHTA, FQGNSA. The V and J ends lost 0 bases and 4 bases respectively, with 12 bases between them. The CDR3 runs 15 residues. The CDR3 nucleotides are TGTGCCAGCAGCTTAGCGCAGAGGGGGTTCTATGGCTACACCTTC. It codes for CASSLAQRGFYGYTF.

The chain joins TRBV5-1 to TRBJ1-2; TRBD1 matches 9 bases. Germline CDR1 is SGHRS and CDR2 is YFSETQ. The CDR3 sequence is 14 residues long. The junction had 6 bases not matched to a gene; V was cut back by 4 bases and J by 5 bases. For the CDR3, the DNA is TGCGCCAGCAGCACGGGACAGGGAGAGTATGGCTACACCTTC. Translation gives CASSTGQGEYGYTF.

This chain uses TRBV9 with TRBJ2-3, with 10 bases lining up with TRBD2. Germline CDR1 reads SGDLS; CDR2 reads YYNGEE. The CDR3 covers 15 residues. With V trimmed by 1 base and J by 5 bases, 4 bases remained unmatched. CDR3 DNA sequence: TGTGCCAGCAGCGTATTAGCTAGCGGGGGAGATACGCAGTATTTT. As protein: CASSVLASGGDTQYF.

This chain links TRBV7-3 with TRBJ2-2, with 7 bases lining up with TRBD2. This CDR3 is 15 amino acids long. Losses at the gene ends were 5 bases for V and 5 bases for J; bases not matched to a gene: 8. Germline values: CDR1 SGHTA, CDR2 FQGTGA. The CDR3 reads CASSIGLELTGELFF. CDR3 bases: TGTGCCAGCAGCATAGGACTAGAGCTAACCGGGGAGCTGTTTTTT.

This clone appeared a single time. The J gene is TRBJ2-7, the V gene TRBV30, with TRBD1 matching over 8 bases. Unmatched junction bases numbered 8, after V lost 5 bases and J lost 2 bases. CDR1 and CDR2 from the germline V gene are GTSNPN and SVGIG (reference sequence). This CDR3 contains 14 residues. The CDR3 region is CAWSRAGGAYEQYF. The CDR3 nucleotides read TGTGCCTGGTCCCGCGCAGGGGGCGCCTACGAGCAGTACTTC.

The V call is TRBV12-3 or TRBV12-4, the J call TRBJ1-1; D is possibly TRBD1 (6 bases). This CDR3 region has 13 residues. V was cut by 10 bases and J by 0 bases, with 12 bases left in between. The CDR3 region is CATWDTMNTEAFF. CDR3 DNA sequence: TGTGCCACCTGGGACACCATGAACACTGAAGCTTTCTTT.

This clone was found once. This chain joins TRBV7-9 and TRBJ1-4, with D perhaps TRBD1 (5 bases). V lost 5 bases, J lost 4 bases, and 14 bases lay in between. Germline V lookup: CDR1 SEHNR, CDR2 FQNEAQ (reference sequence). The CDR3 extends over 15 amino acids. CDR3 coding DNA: TGTGCCAGCAGCCTCGGGGGGACGCTTAATGAAAAACTGTTTTTT. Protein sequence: CASSLGGTLNEKLFF.

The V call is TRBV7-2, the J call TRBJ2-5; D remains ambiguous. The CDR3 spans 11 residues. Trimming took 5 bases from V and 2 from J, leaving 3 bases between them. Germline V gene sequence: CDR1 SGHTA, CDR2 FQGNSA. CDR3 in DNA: TGTGCCAGCAGCCTTCAAGAGACCCAGTACTTC. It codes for CASSLQETQYF.

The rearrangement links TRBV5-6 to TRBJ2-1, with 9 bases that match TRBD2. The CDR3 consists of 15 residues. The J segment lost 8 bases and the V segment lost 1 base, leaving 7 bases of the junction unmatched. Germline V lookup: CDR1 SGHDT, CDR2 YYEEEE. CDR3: CASSLRPAGGDEQFF. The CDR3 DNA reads TGTGCCAGCAGCTTGCGCCCAGCGGGGGGCGATGAGCAGTTCTTC.